A single sample gave rise to the 25 T cell receptor beta chains below, sequenced in a study of T cell repertoires in cytomegalovirus infection. Via MiXCR, TCRdb re-called the reads, giving one row per CDR3 protein. The data contain some 200,000 distinct CDR3 sequences, approximately 19% of them singletons. Sequencing was done on a sample of PBMCs. The source is a human donor in good health (CMV status not recorded). Some clones in this sample may be carry-over from other donors' samples.

This clonotype was counted between two and nine times. The chain joins TRBV19 to TRBJ1-2, with no clear D. The germline V gene has CDR1 LNHDA and CDR2 SQIVND (reference sequence). V was cut by 3 bases and J by 4 bases, with 15 bases left in between. The CDR3 consists of 15 residues. The CDR3 region has the DNA TGTGCCAGTAGTATTTCGCAGGTGGTCTTCTATGGCTACACCTTC. Translation gives CASSISQVVFYGYTF.

There are many counts of this clonotype. The rearrangement uses TRBV7-9 and TRBJ2-1; D not resolved. The V gene's germline CDR1 is SEHNR and CDR2 FQNEAQ (reference sequence). This CDR3 region has 15 residues. V shed 5 bases and J shed 3 bases, with 14 bases lying between them. Written as DNA, the CDR3 is TGTGCCAGCAGCCCACCGGGCGTGGGCTACAATGAGCAGTTCTTC. It encodes CASSPPGVGYNEQFF.

This clonotype was recorded many times. CDR3 region: CASSPIPSGTVNTEAFF. DNA of the CDR3: TGTGCCAGCAGTCCAATACCTTCCGGGACAGTGAACACTGAAGCTTTCTTT. The chain has TRBV12-3 or TRBV12-4 and TRBJ1-1; 7 positions agree with TRBD1. This CDR3 is 17 amino acids long. The trim removed 5 bases at V and 0 bases at J, leaving 12 bases unmatched.

This clonotype was picked up many times. The chain links TRBV28 to TRBJ2-7, with D possibly being TRBD1 or TRBD2 (5 bases each). Trimming cost V 2 bases and J 1 base, with 12 bases left between them. CDR1 and CDR2 (germline): MDHEN, SYDVKM. The CDR3 spans 15 residues. As DNA, the CDR3 is TGTGCCAGCAGTTTACAGGGAGTCAGTTCCTACGAGCAGTACTTC. Translated, it gives CASSLQGVSSYEQYF.

This clonotype was seen a few times. The chain couples TRBV10-3 to TRBJ2-5; D uncertain. Germline V gene data show CDR1 as ENHRY and CDR2 as SYGVKD. The V gene lost 2 bases and the J gene lost 4 bases, with 5 bases spanning the gap. The CDR3 is 12 residues long. CDR3 sequence reads: CAISEQRETQYF. CDR3 DNA: TGTGCCATCAGTGAGCAGAGAGAGACCCAGTACTTC.

The V and J genes are TRBV6-2 or TRBV6-3 and TRBJ2-1; no firm D call. The CDR3 has 14 amino acids. The V gene lost 0 bases and the J gene lost 7 bases, with 10 bases spanning the gap. Germline lookup yields CDR1 MNHEY and CDR2 SVGEGT. The CDR3 is CASSYSLLGNEQFF. CDR3 in DNA: TGTGCCAGCAGTTACTCCCTCCTGGGGAATGAGCAGTTCTTC.

This clonotype came up a few times. The chain recombines TRBV5-1 with TRBJ1-4; D gene ambiguous. There are 15 residues in the CDR3. Germline V CDR1 and CDR2: SGHRS, YFSETQ. The V gene lost 4 bases and the J gene lost 0 bases, with 10 bases spanning the gap. CDR3 residues: CASSPQSATNEKLFF. The CDR3 region has the DNA TGCGCCAGCAGCCCGCAGTCAGCAACTAATGAAAAACTGTTTTTT.

The genes are TRBV2 and TRBJ2-3; a weak D match, TRBD2 (5 bases). With 2 bases removed from V and 2 bases from J, the gap between germline ends came to 11 bases. The germline gives CDR1 SNHLY, CDR2 FYNNEI. The length of the CDR3 is 15 residues. CDR3 region: CASSENGAATDTQYF. CDR3 sequence (DNA): TGTGCCAGCAGTGAAAATGGAGCGGCCACAGATACGCAGTATTTT.

This clonotype was observed a handful of times. The chain is built from TRBV11-3 and TRBJ2-1; TRBD2 matches 10 bases. The germline V gene encodes CDR1 SGHNT and CDR2 YENEEA. The CDR3 spans 18 residues. Trimming at V came to 9 bases and at J to 7 bases, leaving 21 bases not matched to a gene. The CDR3 DNA reads as TGTGCCAGACCTCCGTCGGGGCTAGCGGGAGTACACACGAATGAGCAGTTCTTC. Its translation is CARPPSGLAGVHTNEQFF.

The chain joins TRBV2 to TRBJ2-5; D is possibly TRBD1 (6 bases). CDR1 and CDR2 (germline): SNHLY, FYNNEI. V dropped 5 bases and J dropped 9 bases, with 13 bases sitting between them. The CDR3 is made up of 12 amino acids. CDR3 nucleotide sequence: TGTGCCAGCAGTAGGTTAACAGGGTCCCAGTACTTC. Translation gives CASSRLTGSQYF.

The gene calls are TRBV28 and TRBJ1-2; 8 nucleotides line up with TRBD1. There are 15 residues in the CDR3. Germline CDR1 MDHEN, CDR2 SYDVKM. The junction had 7 bases not matched to a gene; V was cut back by 5 bases and J by 2 bases. The CDR3 DNA reads TGTGCCAGCAGTAAACCGAGACAGGGGAACTATGGCTACACCTTC. As protein: CASSKPRQGNYGYTF.

V is TRBV11-2 and J is TRBJ2-4; no clear D gene. Trimming removed 0 bases from V and 7 bases from J, with 4 bases in between. The V gene's germline CDR1 is SGHAT and CDR2 FQNNGV. The CDR3 runs 12 residues. CDR3 loop: CASSLDINIQYF. Here the CDR3 DNA reads TGTGCCAGCAGCTTAGATATTAACATTCAGTACTTC.

Concerning this clonotype: One end of the junction fails to match germline, which may point to a read error. The gene calls are TRBV7-9 and TRBJ2-7; TRBD2 agrees at 9 bases. This CDR3 has 15 residues. In germline, CDR1 is SEHNR, CDR2 FQNEAQ (reference sequence). CDR3 amino acids: CASSLAGGRALEPYF. For the CDR3, the DNA is TGTGCCAGCAGCTTAGCTGGCGGGAGGGCGCTCGAGCCGTACTTC.

This clonotype was seen a handful of times. The chain has TRBV28 and TRBJ2-7; 10 bases are a match to TRBD1. V shed 4 bases, J shed 7 bases, and the junction held 16 bases outside the gene matches. This CDR3 has 17 amino acids. Germline assignment: CDR1 MDHEN and CDR2 SYDVKM. CDR3 residues: CASSSPPGTGDVGEQYF. The CDR3 DNA is TGTGCCAGCAGTTCACCCCCCGGGACAGGGGACGTAGGGGAGCAGTACTTC.

This clonotype has a single count. V gene TRBV29-1 combines with J gene TRBJ1-4; perhaps TRBD1 as D (5 bases). The ends were cut back, 4 bases at V and 2 bases at J, with 8 bases in the middle. Germline-derived CDR1 and CDR2 are SQVTM and ANQGSEA. The CDR3 sequence is 13 residues long. This CDR3 is CSVARDTNEKLFF. The DNA of the CDR3 is TGCAGCGTTGCAAGGGACACTAATGAAAAACTGTTTTTT. The full variable domain, its missing parts supplied by reference TRBV29-1 and TRBJ1-4, is SAVISQKPSRDICQRGTSLTIQCQVDSQVTMMFWYRQQPGQSLTLIATANQGSEATYESGFVIDKFPISRPNLTFSTLTVSNMSPEDSSIYLCSVARDTNEKLFFGSGTQLSVL.

The chain couples TRBV29-1 to TRBJ2-1; possibly TRBD1 for D (6 bases). Per the germline V gene, CDR1 is SQVTM and CDR2 is ANQGSEA. This CDR3 contains 12 residues. V shed 4 bases and J shed 11 bases, with 15 bases lying between them. CDR3 bases: TGCAGCGTTGTGTTACCCGGGACACAGCAGTTCTTC. Translated, it gives CSVVLPGTQQFF.

The chain couples TRBV7-3 to TRBJ2-3; D is possibly TRBD2 (7 bases). The CDR3 length is 15 residues. V dropped 5 bases and J dropped 2 bases, with 14 bases sitting between them. From germline, CDR1 is SGHTA and CDR2 FQGTGA. CDR3 protein: CASSLGGRYTDTQYF. The CDR3 region has the DNA TGTGCCAGCAGCCTGGGGGGGCGCTACACAGATACGCAGTATTTT.

About this clonotype: This sequence may be a read error, since a much larger clone differs from it by one base. The chain recombines TRBV7-2 with TRBJ2-3; no definite D call. CDR1 and CDR2 (germline): SGHTA, FQGNSA. Trimming cost V 2 bases and J 4 bases, with 7 bases left between them. CDR3 length: 13 amino acids. This CDR3 is CASSLRRSDTQYF. As DNA, the CDR3 is TGTGCCAGCAGCTTACGGCGTTCAGATACGCAGTATTTT.

This clonotype has just a few counts. The rearrangement joins TRBV6-2 or TRBV6-3 to TRBJ1-4; TRBD1 agrees at 7 bases. Germline CDR1 MNHEY, CDR2 SVGEGT. This CDR3 region has 17 residues. J was trimmed by 1 base and V by 4 bases; bases with no gene match: 9. The CDR3 loop is CASSFGRQGETNEKLFF. CDR3 coding DNA: TGTGCCAGCAGTTTCGGACGACAGGGCGAAACTAATGAAAAACTGTTTTTT.

The rearrangement links TRBV24-1 to TRBJ2-1; D gene ambiguous. V lost 1 base to trimming and J lost 7 bases, with 10 bases between them. The CDR3 covers 14 residues. Germline assignment: CDR1 KGHDR and CDR2 SFDVKD. The CDR3 DNA reads as TGTGCCACCAGTGATTTCGCACAGTTAAATGAGCAGTTCTTC. It codes for CATSDFAQLNEQFF.

V is TRBV5-1 and J is TRBJ2-6; D uncertain. This CDR3 has 15 residues. Germline CDR1 and CDR2: SGHRS and YFSETQ. Trimming left V 4 bases short and J 3 bases short, with 11 bases between. This CDR3 is CASSLAEGGANVLTF. The CDR3 nucleotides are TGCGCCAGCAGCCTTGCGGAAGGTGGGGCCAACGTCCTGACTTTC.

The chain is built from TRBV6-2 or TRBV6-3 and TRBJ2-1; TRBD1 aligns across 9 bases. V lost 10 bases and J lost 7; bases outside the gene matches: 14. The CDR3 sequence is 15 residues long. Germline V gene data show CDR1 as MNHEY and CDR2 as SVGEGT. This CDR3 is CAITARDRDMNEQFF. Here the CDR3 DNA reads TGTGCCATAACCGCCCGGGACAGGGACATGAATGAGCAGTTCTTC.

This clonotype was counted between two and nine times. The V and J genes are TRBV6-1 and TRBJ2-2; no clear D. V was pared by 6 bases and J by 0 bases, with 11 bases between. There are 15 residues in the CDR3. Per the germline V gene, CDR1 is MNHNS and CDR2 is SASEGT. CDR3: CASRASGTNTGELFF. The DNA for the CDR3 is TGTGCCAGCAGGGCTAGTGGTACGAACACCGGGGAGCTGTTTTTT.

This clonotype has only a few counts. V usage is TRBV3-1 and J usage is TRBJ1-4; D is undetermined. Germline CDR1 reads LGHDT; CDR2 reads YNNKEL (reference sequence). V was cut by 4 bases and J by 4 bases, with 13 bases left in between. The CDR3 loop spans 15 amino acids. The CDR3 is CASSPLTVGNEKLFF. The CDR3 DNA reads as TGTGCCAGCAGCCCTTTAACCGTAGGTAATGAAAAACTGTTTTTT.

This clonotype has ten or more counts. V gene TRBV19 combines with J gene TRBJ1-1, with 11 positions matching TRBD1. Germline V lookup: CDR1 LNHDA, CDR2 SQIVND (reference sequence). After removal of 8 bases from V and 5 bases from J, the junction contained 13 bases not matched to a gene. This CDR3 is 16 amino acids long. In DNA, the CDR3 is TGTGCCAGTTCAAGGGGGGACAGGGGGAGTGGGACTGAAGCTTTCTTT. This sequence encodes CASSRGDRGSGTEAFF.